The 22 T cell receptor beta chains reported below all come from one sample, sequenced in a study of post-analysis software for immune sequencing data. Study-level results: Comparison of patients with controls showed about 5 TRBV segments more frequent in patients, TRBV5-6, TRBV5-1 and TRBV20-1 among them.

Their antigens remain unidentified. Researchers reported that TCR beta cDNA libraries carried unique molecular identifiers. TCRdb passed the PCR reads through MiXCR, listing each CDR3 protein once. Here the sample spans roughly 170,000 distinct CDR3 sequences, over 25% being singletons. Sample: blood. The receptors shown here come from a girl aged 10-17 years with multiple sclerosis.

The rearrangement joins TRBV20-1 to TRBJ1-1; D is uncertain. Germline CDR1 is DFQATT and CDR2 is SNEGSKA (reference sequence). The CDR3 loop spans 12 amino acids. Trimming removed 0 bases from V and 11 bases from J, with 13 bases in between. The chain's CDR3 is CSARDGSEGAFF. Written as DNA, the CDR3 is TGCAGTGCTAGAGATGGCAGTGAAGGGGCTTTCTTT.

This clonotype was detected ten times or more. The V and J genes are TRBV20-1 and TRBJ2-7; D gene uncertain. The V end lost 6 bases, the J end lost 2 bases, and 17 bases lay between the germline ends. From germline, CDR1 is DFQATT and CDR2 SNEGSKA (reference sequence). There are 14 residues in the CDR3. CDR3 protein: CSAPKGAPPYEQYF. As DNA, the CDR3 is TGCAGTGCCCCGAAGGGCGCGCCGCCCTACGAGCAGTACTTC.

The CDR3 nucleotides are TGCGCCAGCAGCCAAGATCGGGGTGTGGTTAAGGAGGAGCTGTTTTTT. It specifies CASSQDRGVVKEELFF. The V and J genes are TRBV4-1 and TRBJ2-2, with D tentatively TRBD2 (5 bases). Germline CDR1 is MGHRA and CDR2 is YSYEKL. This CDR3 is built from 16 residues. Trimming took off 0 bases at V and 10 bases at J, with 18 bases between the two ends.

This clonotype occurred many times. This sequence joins TRBV5-1 and TRBJ1-2; 7 bases align to TRBD1. CDR1 and CDR2 from the germline V gene are SGHRS and YFSETQ. J lost 0 bases, V lost 0 bases, and 2 bases had no gene match. The CDR3 loop spans 15 amino acids. CDR3 residues: CASSLEGTANYGYTF. The CDR3 DNA sequence: TGCGCCAGCAGCTTGGAGGGGACAGCTAACTATGGCTACACCTTC. The full variable domain, completed using reference TRBV5-1 and TRBJ1-2, is KAGVTQTPRYLIKTRGQQVTLSCSPISGHRSVSWYQQTPGQGLQFLFEYFSETQRNKGNFPGRFSGRQFSNSRSEMNVSTLELGDSALYLCASSLEGTANYGYTFGSGTRLTVV.

CDR3 loop: CSANRETYEQYF. CDR3 coding DNA: TGCAGTGCTAACAGGGAGACCTACGAGCAGTACTTC. The chain uses TRBV20-1 and TRBJ2-7, with D perhaps matching TRBD1 (6 bases). Trimming stripped 4 bases from V and 2 bases from J, with 9 bases between. The CDR3 spans 12 residues. Germline-derived CDR1 and CDR2 are DFQATT and SNEGSKA (reference sequence).

Comment on this clonotype: One base away lies a much larger clone, so this may be a sequencing read error. V gene TRBV6-6 combines with J gene TRBJ2-7, with 9 positions matching TRBD1. This CDR3 spans 16 amino acids. Germline V gene sequence: CDR1 MNHNY, CDR2 SVGAGI (reference sequence). The CDR3 spells CACSSRDRGNTHEQYF. As DNA, the CDR3 is TGTGCCTGCAGCTCACGCGACAGGGGGAATACACACGAGCAGTACTTC.

This clonotype was counted only a few times. V is TRBV7-8 and J is TRBJ1-3; a possible D gene is TRBD1 (5 bases). CDR3 length: 13 amino acids. V was shortened by 4 bases and J by 8 bases, with 12 bases between the two germline ends. The germline V gene has CDR1 SGHVS and CDR2 FQNEAQ. In DNA, the CDR3 is TGTGCCAGCAGCTATAGGGGATCGGACACCATATATTTT. Its protein is CASSYRGSDTIYF.

This clonotype was seen a few times. CDR3 region: CAWRGFSFYNEQFF. Written as DNA, the CDR3 is TGTGCCTGGAGGGGCTTCTCGTTCTACAATGAGCAGTTCTTC. This sequence joins TRBV30 and TRBJ2-1; D unresolved. The CDR3 is 14 residues long. Germline V gene sequence: CDR1 GTSNPN, CDR2 SVGIG (reference sequence). The germline V and J ends were trimmed by 3 bases and 3 bases, with 12 bases remaining between them.

Many counts were recorded for this clonotype. The chain combines TRBV4-1 with TRBJ2-4; the D is unclear. Germline V CDR1 and CDR2: MGHRA, YSYEKL. The CDR3 sequence is 13 residues long. Trimming pared 0 bases from V and 7 bases from J, leaving 7 bases between. CDR3 sequence (DNA): TGCGCCAGCAGCCAAGAGCCTGGCAACATTCAGTACTTC. Its protein is CASSQEPGNIQYF.

In this sample, this clonotype turned up a few times. This may be a read error, as it is one base from a much larger clone. V is TRBV4-1 and J is TRBJ1-2; D possibly corresponds to TRBD1 (5 bases). In germline, CDR1 is MGHRA, CDR2 YSYEKL. The CDR3 consists of 15 residues. The CDR3 here is CASSQVIQDAYGHTF. The CDR3 DNA reads as TGCGCCAGCAGCCAGGTGATACAGGATGCCTATGGCCACACCTTC.

This clonotype was seen ten or more times. The chain joins TRBV4-2 to TRBJ1-5; D is ambiguous. Germline lookup yields CDR1 LGHNA and CDR2 YNFKEQ. CDR3 length: 16 amino acids. The ends were cut back, 2 bases at V and 5 bases at J, with 16 bases in the middle. DNA for the CDR3: TGTGCCAGCAGCCAATCCCGCACGGGGATTTATCAGCCCCAGCATTTT. Protein product: CASSQSRTGIYQPQHF.

This clonotype was recorded many times. J is TRBJ2-5 and V is TRBV4-1; D is unclear. The CDR3 consists of 14 residues. Germline CDR1 is MGHRA and CDR2 is YSYEKL. Trimming cost V 0 bases and J 5 bases, with 10 bases left between them. Written as DNA, the CDR3 is TGCGCCAGCAGCCAAGAATTGATGGCTGAGACCCAGTACTTC. Translating gives CASSQELMAETQYF.

V is TRBV11-2 and J is TRBJ1-5, with a tentative D call TRBD1 (5 bases). This CDR3 spans 15 amino acids. V shed 5 bases and J shed 4 bases, with 15 bases lying between them. Germline lookup yields CDR1 SGHAT and CDR2 FQNNGV. The CDR3 DNA reads as TGTGCCAGCAGCCCCGGGACGACTTCAAATCAGCCCCAGCATTTT. This translates into CASSPGTTSNQPQHF.

The chain links TRBV18 to TRBJ1-2; D might be TRBD1 (6 bases). The CDR3 contains 13 residues. The V end was cut by 8 bases, the J end by 2 bases, with 12 bases between. Germline V lookup: CDR1 KGHSH, CDR2 LQKENI. The CDR3 region is CASTMTGNYGYTF. CDR3 nucleotide sequence: TGTGCCAGCACGATGACAGGAAACTATGGCTACACCTTC.

This clonotype was seen at least ten times. This sequence joins TRBV15 and TRBJ2-1; D is unresolved. This CDR3 comprises 15 residues. Trimming took 5 bases from V and 10 from J, leaving 21 bases between them. Germline assignment: CDR1 LNHNV and CDR2 YYDKDF (reference sequence). CDR3 residues: CATSPLPSALYEQFF. The DNA for the CDR3 is TGTGCCACCAGCCCCCTACCCTCGGCATTATACGAGCAGTTCTTC.

On this clonotype: A much more abundant neighbour one base away suggests this may be a read error. The chain is built from TRBV5-1 and TRBJ2-5, with D unclear. The assigned J gene may be wrong: the sequence end matches TRBJ2-7 better. From germline, CDR1 is SGHRS and CDR2 YFSETQ. CDR3 length equals 12 residues. CDR3 sequence: CVSSLGLYEQYF. For the CDR3, the DNA is TGCGTCAGCAGCTTGGGTCTCTACGAGCAGTACTTC.

The chain employs TRBV10-3 and TRBJ2-7, with D possibly being TRBD2 (6 bases). Trimming removed 5 bases from V and 6 bases from J, with 20 bases in between. The CDR3 has 15 residues. Germline CDR1 is ENHRY and CDR2 is SYGVKD. CDR3 protein: CAISNTPEGNGEQYF. CDR3 sequence (DNA): TGTGCCATCAGTAATACTCCGGAGGGGAACGGCGAGCAGTACTTC.

The J gene is TRBJ2-1, the V gene TRBV5-6; D could derive from TRBD1 or TRBD2 (5 bases each). Germline V gene sequence: CDR1 SGHDT, CDR2 YYEEEE. Trimming removed 2 bases at V and 5 bases at J, with 11 bases between. This CDR3 comprises 14 residues. The chain's CDR3 is CASSFGGSHNEQFF. CDR3 coding DNA: TGTGCCAGCAGCTTTGGGGGTAGCCACAATGAGCAGTTCTTC.

This clonotype was observed a handful of times. The J gene is TRBJ2-7, the V gene TRBV6-9, with 7 bases that match TRBD2. Losses at the gene ends were 2 bases for V and 3 bases for J; bases not matched to a gene: 13. The CDR3 is 17 residues long. Germline CDR1 reads MNHGY; CDR2 reads SVAAGI. The CDR3 protein is CASSYPPSGGGCYEQYF. Here the CDR3 DNA reads TGTGCCAGCAGTTATCCCCCTTCTGGCGGGGGTTGCTACGAGCAGTACTTC.

To note about this clonotype: This may come from a read error, since a much larger clone is one base off. The chain combines TRBV5-1 with TRBJ2-1, with 12 bases aligning to TRBD2. The CDR3 runs 19 residues. Germline V gene data show CDR1 as SGHRS and CDR2 as YFSETQ. CDR3 loop: CAGSLLIRTSGKRYNEQFF. The CDR3 DNA follows: TGCGCCGGCAGCCTTCTCATTCGGACTAGCGGGAAACGCTACAATGAGCAGTTCTTC.

This clonotype was detected many times. J is TRBJ2-7 and V is TRBV20-1; 9 nucleotides match TRBD2. The length of the CDR3 is 16 residues. The V gene end was trimmed by 0 bases and the J gene end by 3 bases; junction bases not matched to a gene: 9. CDR1 is DFQATT and CDR2 is SNEGSKA in the germline V gene (reference sequence). This CDR3 is CSARDRQASGNYEQYF. The CDR3 region has the DNA TGCAGTGCTAGAGATCGACAGGCTAGCGGGAACTACGAGCAGTACTTC.

The chain links TRBV7-9 to TRBJ2-7; D is ambiguous. The CDR3 has 14 amino acids. The V gene's germline CDR1 is SEHNR and CDR2 FQNEAQ (reference sequence). The V gene lost 1 base and the J gene lost 6 bases, with 13 bases spanning the gap. CDR3 nucleotides: TGTGCCAGCAGCTTAGTCGACCCTAGACCCGAGCAGTACTTC. This gives the protein CASSLVDPRPEQYF. Complete variable domain (other parts from reference TRBV7-9 and TRBJ2-7): DTGVSQNPRHKITKRGQNVTFRCDPISEHNRLYWYRQTLGQGPEFLTYFQNEAQLEKSRLLSDRFSAERPKGSFSTLEIQRTEQGDSAMYLCASSLVDPRPEQYFGPGTRLTVT.